This entry lists 19 T cell receptor beta chains sequenced from one sample in a study of blood T cell repertoires in COVID-19. Generated by immunoSEQ multiplex PCR, the TCRdb table keeps only in-frame clones and is missing some. Of 100,000 or so clones listed, around 76% are singletons. Sample: peripheral blood. Source of these receptors: a woman in her seventies with acute or convalescent COVID-19.

The gene calls are TRBV7-2 and TRBJ1-1; D uncertain. This CDR3 has 14 residues. Germline CDR1 and CDR2: SGHTA and FQGNSA. Trimming took off 6 bases at V and 4 bases at J, with 15 bases between the two ends. CDR3: CASSLGPAGTEAFF. CDR3 nucleotides: TGTGCCAGCAGTCTTGGGCCTGCGGGCACTGAAGCTTTCTTT. Variable domain in full (rest from reference TRBV7-2 and TRBJ1-1): GAGVSQSPSNKVTEKGKDVELRCDPISGHTALYWYRQSLGQGLEFLIYFQGNSAPDKSGLPSDRFSAERTGGSVSTLTIQRTQQEDSAVYLCASSLGPAGTEAFFGQGTRLTVV.

V and J are TRBV6-5 and TRBJ2-5; D possibly corresponds to TRBD2 (6 bases). This CDR3 comprises 15 residues. Germline CDR1 MNHEY, CDR2 SVGAGI. The V gene lost 2 bases and the J gene lost 5 bases, with 15 bases spanning the gap. The CDR3 is CASSYRGREVETQYF. CDR3 bases: TGTGCCAGCAGTTACAGGGGTAGGGAGGTGGAGACCCAGTACTTC.

The rearrangement links TRBV5-4 to TRBJ2-7, with 9 bases fitting TRBD1. J lost 1 base, V lost 4 bases, and 9 bases had no gene match. The CDR3 loop spans 16 amino acids. The germline V gene has CDR1 SGHNT and CDR2 YYREEE (reference sequence). The CDR3 DNA follows: TGTGCCAGCAGCGCTCCGGGACAGGGATCATCCTACGAGCAGTACTTC. Its protein is CASSAPGQGSSYEQYF.

CDR3 DNA: TGTGCCACCAGGGTGTTCGAGACTGAAAAACTGTTTTTT. Protein product: CATRVFETEKLFF. The rearrangement joins TRBV19 to TRBJ1-4; D perhaps matches TRBD1 (5 bases). CDR3 size: 13 residues. The germline V gene has CDR1 LNHDA and CDR2 SQIVND (reference sequence). Trimming took off 10 bases at V and 7 bases at J, with 16 bases between the two ends. The variable domain in full, completed from reference TRBV19 and TRBJ1-4, reads DGGITQSPKYLFRKEGQNVTLSCEQNLNHDAMYWYRQDPGQGLRLIYYSQIVNDFQKGDIAEGYSVSREKKESFPLTVTSAQKNPTAFYLCATRVFETEKLFFGSGTQLSVL.

Points on this clone: One junction end disagrees with the germline gene, perhaps due to a read error. J is TRBJ1-2 and V is TRBV5-1, with D maybe TRBD1 (5 bases). The CDR3 sequence is 15 residues long. The V gene's germline CDR1 is SGHRS and CDR2 YFSETQ. The CDR3 DNA reads as TGCGCGAGCAGGGTGTCGGGGTCCCTTTACTATGGCTACACCTTC. Its translation: CASRVSGSLYYGYTF.

This rearrangement joins TRBV28 to TRBJ1-1; D not certain. Germline CDR1 reads MDHEN; CDR2 reads SYDVKM. This CDR3 is built from 16 residues. V was clipped by 3 bases and J by 2 bases, with 16 bases between them. CDR3 sequence: CASSLPGVHFNTEAFF. Written as DNA, the CDR3 is TGTGCCAGCAGTTTGCCCGGGGTGCATTTTAACACTGAAGCTTTCTTT.

The CDR3 reads CASSLLRTGNEKLFF. As DNA, the CDR3 is TGTGCCAGCAGCTTGTTAAGGACAGGGAATGAAAAACTGTTTTTT. The chain has TRBV5-6 and TRBJ1-4; 8 bases fit TRBD1. CDR3 length: 15 amino acids. Germline lookup yields CDR1 SGHDT and CDR2 YYEEEE. The ends lost 1 base at V and 5 bases at J; junction bases unmatched: 4.

This clone occurred many times. The CDR3 is CASSTGGYGYTF. DNA of the CDR3: TGTGCCAGCAGCACAGGGGGCTATGGCTACACCTTC. V gene TRBV7-9 combines with J gene TRBJ1-2; TRBD1 matches 8 bases. Trimming removed 5 bases from V and 4 bases from J; junction bases left unmatched: 0. The germline V gene encodes CDR1 SEHNR and CDR2 FQNEAQ (reference sequence). This CDR3 region has 12 residues.

In this sample, this clone turned up once. This chain uses TRBV11-2 with TRBJ1-3, with 7 nucleotides matching TRBD1. Germline loops: CDR1 SGHAT, CDR2 FQNNGV. The CDR3 extends over 14 amino acids. The V gene end was trimmed by 5 bases and the J gene end by 6 bases; junction bases not matched to a gene: 7. CDR3 DNA sequence: TGTGCCAGCAGCGCCGACAGGGTCTCAAACACCATATATTTT. This gives the protein CASSADRVSNTIYF.

The rearrangement uses TRBV7-9 and TRBJ2-3; TRBD2 agrees at 9 bases. CDR3 length: 17 residues. Germline trimming cut 2 bases from V and 3 bases from J; bases unmatched to any gene: 9. Looked up from germline, CDR1 is SEHNR and CDR2 is FQNEAQ (reference sequence). CDR3: CASSLSAGGLGTDTQYF. As DNA, the CDR3 is TGTGCCAGCAGCTTATCTGCGGGGGGGCTTGGGACAGATACGCAGTATTTT.

The CDR3 sequence: CASSPSRGQPQHF. CDR3 nucleotide sequence: TGTGCCAGCTCACCAAGCCGGGGTCAGCCCCAGCATTTT. This rearrangement joins TRBV18 to TRBJ1-5; D ambiguous. CDR1 and CDR2 from the germline V gene are KGHSH and LQKENI. V gave up 2 bases and J gave up 6 bases, with 8 bases separating them. CDR3 length equals 13 residues.

V gene TRBV18 combines with J gene TRBJ2-7, with 8 bases identical to TRBD1. Trimming cost V 1 base and J 0 bases; bases outside gene matches: 5. CDR1 and CDR2 (germline): KGHSH, LQKENI. This CDR3 spans 16 amino acids. The CDR3 spells CASSPLFDRGSYEQYF. The CDR3 nucleotides are TGTGCCAGCTCACCACTTTTCGACAGGGGCTCCTACGAGCAGTACTTC. The full variable domain, completed using reference TRBV18 and TRBJ2-7, is NAGVMQNPRHLVRRRGQEARLRCSPMKGHSHVYWYRQLPEEGLKFMVYLQKENIIDESGMPKERFSAEFPKEGPSILRIQQVVRGDSAAYFCASSPLFDRGSYEQYFGPGTRLTVT.

The V gene is TRBV27, the J gene TRBJ2-4; no firm D call. The V and J ends lost 2 bases and 0 bases respectively, with 5 bases between them. Germline-derived CDR1 and CDR2 are MNHEY and SMNVEV (reference sequence). The CDR3 contains 14 residues. This CDR3 is CASSLHGAKNIQYF. The CDR3 bases are TGTGCCAGCAGTTTACACGGAGCCAAAAACATTCAGTACTTC.

The chain uses TRBV7-2 and TRBJ1-1; D not certain. This CDR3 contains 14 residues. Trimming removed 6 bases from V and 0 bases from J, with 11 bases in between. The V gene's germline CDR1 is SGHTA and CDR2 FQGNSA. For the CDR3, the DNA is TGTGCCAGCAGTCTAGACGGGGTGAACACTGAAGCTTTCTTT. Its translation: CASSLDGVNTEAFF.

The chain links TRBV19 to TRBJ1-4; D is undetermined. CDR3 length: 14 residues. Germline V gene data show CDR1 as LNHDA and CDR2 as SQIVND (reference sequence). Deletions cut 1 base from V and 6 bases from J, with 9 bases between. The CDR3 here is CASSIVGGDEKLFF. Written as DNA, the CDR3 is TGTGCCAGTAGTATAGTCGGAGGAGATGAAAAACTGTTTTTT.

This sequence joins TRBV20-1 and TRBJ1-6, with 8 bases fitting TRBD1. CDR1 is DFQATT, CDR2 SNEGSKA, per germline (reference sequence). The CDR3 extends over 15 amino acids. V dropped 3 bases and J dropped 5; count of bases not matched to a gene: 6. CDR3 DNA: TGCAGTGCTAGTACCCGGGACAGGAATAATTCACCCCTCCACTTT. Translated, it gives CSASTRDRNNSPLHF.

The CDR3: CASRRDRDAGELFF. The CDR3 DNA reads TGTGCCAGCCGCCGGGACAGGGATGCGGGGGAGCTGTTTTTT. The V gene is TRBV19, the J gene TRBJ2-2; 9 bases fit TRBD1. CDR1 is LNHDA, CDR2 SQIVND, per germline (reference sequence). This CDR3 spans 14 amino acids. The V gene end was trimmed by 9 bases and the J gene end by 8 bases; junction bases not matched to a gene: 10.

The chain combines TRBV7-2 with TRBJ1-5, with D unclear. Trimming cost V 1 base and J 5 bases, with 9 bases left between them. There are 14 residues in the CDR3. Germline V gives CDR1 SGHTA, CDR2 FQGNSA. CDR3 region: CASSLGVSDQPQHF. The CDR3 DNA reads TGTGCCAGCAGCTTAGGTGTCTCGGATCAGCCCCAGCATTTT.

This clone was picked up a small number of times. The chain combines TRBV20-1 with TRBJ1-5; weak D call: TRBD1 (6 bases). The germline gives CDR1 DFQATT, CDR2 SNEGSKA (reference sequence). The CDR3 consists of 14 residues. The germline V and J ends were trimmed by 3 bases and 2 bases, with 11 bases remaining between them. The CDR3 bases are TGCAGTGCTAGTCCCAGACAGGGCAATCAGCCCCAGCATTTT. It specifies CSASPRQGNQPQHF.